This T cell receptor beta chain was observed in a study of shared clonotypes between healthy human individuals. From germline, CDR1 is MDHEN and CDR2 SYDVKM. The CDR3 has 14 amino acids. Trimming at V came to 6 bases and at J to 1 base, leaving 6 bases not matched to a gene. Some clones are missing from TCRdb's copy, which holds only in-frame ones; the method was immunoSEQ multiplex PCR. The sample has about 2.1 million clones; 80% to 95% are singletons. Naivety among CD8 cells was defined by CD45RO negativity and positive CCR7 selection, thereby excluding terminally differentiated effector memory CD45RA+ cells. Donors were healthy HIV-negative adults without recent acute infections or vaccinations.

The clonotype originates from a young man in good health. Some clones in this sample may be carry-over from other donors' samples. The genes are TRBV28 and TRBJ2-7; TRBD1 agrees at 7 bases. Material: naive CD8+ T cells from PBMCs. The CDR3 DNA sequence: TGTGCCAGCAGGTCCATGGACAGGTCCTACGAGCAGTACTTC. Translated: CASRSMDRSYEQYF.